This paragraph reports one T cell receptor beta chain. Researchers ran the PCR with 60 Vbeta and 13 Jbeta primers. Assay used: immunoSEQ multiplex PCR; TCRdb lists only in-frame clones, some missing. Of about 120,000 clones in the sample, over 60% are singletons; the top ten hold roughly 2.5%. The data were taken from a study of cytomegalovirus exposure and HLA in healthy donors. Germline V CDR1 and CDR2: SGHRS, YFSETQ. This CDR3 contains 15 residues. Trimming took 3 bases from V and 5 from J, leaving 17 bases between them. The chain links TRBV5-1 to TRBJ2-5, with a weak D call TRBD2 (6 bases). This TCR was sampled from a woman aged 40 to 50 in good health and CMV-seropositive. The sequencing input was PBMCs. DNA of the CDR3: TGCGCCAGCAGCTCCGATACGTTGGCGGGGGAGACCCAGTACTTC. Residues: CASSSDTLAGETQYF.